The clone carrying this T cell receptor beta chain was seen only a few times. Its antigen is undetermined. Together with a sample-barcoded 5' primer, a J-beta primer mix was included in a second PCR lasting about 6 to 11 cycles. TCRdb ran MiXCR on the 5' RACE reads and lists one entry per CDR3 protein. In the table there are 730,000 or so distinct CDR3 sequences, 40% to 45% of which are singletons. CDR1 and CDR2 from the germline V gene are MNHEY and SVGEGT. CDR3 size: 14 residues. This sample was included in a study of blood T cells in healthy people across ages. Extracted total RNA amounted to at least 5.5 micrograms for each sample. Findings of the study overall: Relative to aged donors, long-lived donors carried more naive CD4+ cells and displayed higher diversity. Per-million-T-cell TCR beta diversity fell roughly linearly with age.

This clonotype was obtained from a woman aged 60 to 75 in good health. The chain uses TRBV6-2 or TRBV6-3 and TRBJ2-4; TRBD2 agrees at 10 bases. The closer fit of TRBJ2-7 to the DNA end suggests the J call may be wrong. Sample: blood. The CDR3 protein is CASSPAGGVVEQYF. As DNA, the CDR3 is TGTGCCAGCAGCCCAGCGGGAGGGGTGGTCGAGCAGTACTTC.